These T cell receptor beta chains were read from a single sample in a study of control samples from healthy donors and cancer patients. The data were produced by immunoSEQ multiplex PCR, yet TCRdb's version contains in-frame clones alone and is incomplete. The data hold fewer than 300,000 clones, with around 79% observed a single time. Sequencing was performed on PBMCs. The receptors were sampled from a woman aged 55-69 years with lung cancer. Both conserved end residues are part of each CDR3. The order of the fields is CDR3 protein, V gene, J gene.

CDR3 protein: CASSYRGLADYEQYF
V gene: TRBV5-6
J gene: TRBJ2-7

CDR3 protein: CASSLATSGTGYEQYF
V gene: TRBV7-2
J gene: TRBJ2-7

CDR3 protein: CASSLASGGGRGETQYF
V gene: TRBV7-6
J gene: TRBJ2-5

CDR3 protein: CASSRGLGDGYTF
V gene: TRBV27
J gene: TRBJ1-2

CDR3 protein: CASTTGPDTGELFF
V gene: TRBV11-3
J gene: TRBJ2-2

CDR3 protein: CASRYQGRGGETQYF
V gene: TRBV19
J gene: TRBJ2-5

CDR3 protein: CASSFRQEGNQPQHF
V gene: TRBV5-5
J gene: TRBJ1-5

CDR3 protein: CASTRQGIDTQYF
V gene: TRBV5-1
J gene: TRBJ2-3

CDR3 protein: CASSSGQAYNSPLHF
V gene: TRBV5-1
J gene: TRBJ1-6

CDR3 protein: CASSWVSSGVGEQFF
V gene: TRBV5-1
J gene: TRBJ2-1

CDR3 protein: CASTTGTVSYEQYF
V gene: TRBV2
J gene: TRBJ2-7

CDR3 protein: CASSYSGTGETQYF
V gene: TRBV6-2/TRBV6-3
J gene: TRBJ2-5

CDR3 protein: CASSQGSSYEQYF
V gene: TRBV4-1
J gene: TRBJ2-7

CDR3 protein: CASGVTLNTEAFF
V gene: TRBV12-3/TRBV12-4
J gene: TRBJ1-1

CDR3 protein: CASRVGGRNQPQHF
V gene: TRBV28
J gene: TRBJ1-5

CDR3 protein: CASSREGATYGYTF
V gene: TRBV2
J gene: TRBJ1-2

CDR3 protein: CASSLGSTDTQYF
V gene: TRBV28
J gene: TRBJ2-3

CDR3 protein: CASSRFGTDNEQFF
V gene: TRBV13
J gene: TRBJ2-1

CDR3 protein: CASSLGWTSGGNEQFF
V gene: TRBV5-8
J gene: TRBJ2-1

CDR3 protein: CASSGWQPQHF
V gene: TRBV19
J gene: TRBJ1-5

CDR3 protein: CASSLWGGGYNEQFF
V gene: TRBV5-1
J gene: TRBJ2-1

CDR3 protein: CASSQFTSTDTQYF
V gene: TRBV3-1/TRBV3-2
J gene: TRBJ2-3

CDR3 protein: CASTLPGVAAFF
V gene: TRBV19
J gene: TRBJ1-1

CDR3 protein: CASSLRRAQYF
V gene: TRBV12-3/TRBV12-4
J gene: TRBJ2-3

CDR3 protein: CASSEAVNIGELFF
V gene: TRBV6-1
J gene: TRBJ2-2

CDR3 protein: CASSLNRGGETQYF
V gene: TRBV5-1
J gene: TRBJ2-5

CDR3 protein: CASSPRQGGYGYTF
V gene: TRBV5-1
J gene: TRBJ1-2

CDR3 protein: CASRGQGGNTEAFF
V gene: TRBV3-1/TRBV3-2
J gene: TRBJ1-1

CDR3 protein: CASSLTSGEQFF
V gene: TRBV7-8
J gene: TRBJ2-1

CDR3 protein: CASSNLASSTDTQYF
V gene: TRBV5-5
J gene: TRBJ2-3

CDR3 protein: CASSLSRGFSTDTQYF
V gene: TRBV5-1
J gene: TRBJ2-3

CDR3 protein: CASKRNYNEQFF
V gene: TRBV2
J gene: TRBJ2-1

CDR3 protein: CASSPDRGSTAFF
V gene: TRBV11-2
J gene: TRBJ1-1

CDR3 protein: CASSQDIRDGQIFF
V gene: TRBV4-1
J gene: TRBJ1-6

CDR3 protein: CASSLPSGTFSYEQYF
V gene: TRBV28
J gene: TRBJ2-7

CDR3 protein: CASSVGSAPRETQYF
V gene: TRBV9
J gene: TRBJ2-5

CDR3 protein: CASSDSRIVVPVQVLQETQYF
V gene: TRBV6-4
J gene: TRBJ2-5

CDR3 protein: CASSLSGGDTEAFF
V gene: TRBV7-8
J gene: TRBJ1-1

CDR3 protein: CASSKWDRVRYGYTF
V gene: TRBV21-1
J gene: TRBJ1-2

CDR3 protein: CASSFTQGRETQYF
V gene: TRBV7-8
J gene: TRBJ2-5

CDR3 protein: CASSLDSLNEKLFF
V gene: TRBV7-9
J gene: TRBJ1-4

CDR3 protein: CASRGQGHYGYTF
V gene: TRBV2
J gene: TRBJ1-2

CDR3 protein: CASSLAGGYEQYF
V gene: TRBV6-4
J gene: TRBJ2-7

CDR3 protein: CASSTSGQLNTEAFF
V gene: TRBV19
J gene: TRBJ1-1

CDR3 protein: CASRGAGTGNTGELFF
V gene: TRBV2
J gene: TRBJ2-2

CDR3 protein: CASRPGTGGFAEAFF
V gene: TRBV4-1
J gene: TRBJ1-1